The 5 T cell receptor beta chains below all came from one sample that was sequenced in a study of cytomegalovirus exposure and HLA in healthy donors. With 60 Vbeta and 13 Jbeta primers, the PCR was carried out. Using immunoSEQ multiplex PCR, the repertoire was profiled, and TCRdb retains in-frame clones only, with some absent. This table holds roughly 140,000 clones, 70% to 80% found once. The specimen was PBMCs. These receptors originate from a woman between 35 and 50 years old in good health and CMV-seropositive.

The chain joins TRBV7-2 to TRBJ1-1, with a possible D match to TRBD1 (5 bases). The CDR3 runs to 14 residues. In germline, CDR1 is SGHTA, CDR2 FQGNSA. Trimming removed 1 base at V and 7 bases at J, with 13 bases between. The CDR3 region is CASSLEGWGGEAFF. CDR3 nucleotide sequence: TGTGCCAGCAGCTTAGAAGGCTGGGGGGGTGAAGCTTTCTTT.

The chain employs TRBV10-3 and TRBJ2-7, with 9 bases fitting TRBD1. The CDR3 runs 14 residues. Trimming cost V 3 bases and J 3 bases; bases outside gene matches: 3. Germline lookup yields CDR1 ENHRY and CDR2 SYGVKD. The CDR3 sequence is CAISDMGQGYEQYF. Written as DNA, the CDR3 is TGTGCCATCAGTGATATGGGACAGGGCTACGAGCAGTACTTC.

J is TRBJ2-7 and V is TRBV4-1, with TRBD2 identical over 11 bases. There are 15 residues in the CDR3. With 3 bases clipped from V and 0 bases from J, the junction kept 1 base outside the gene matches. The germline V gene encodes CDR1 MGHRA and CDR2 YSYEKL. The CDR3 region has the DNA TGCGCCAGCAGCCATGGGACTAGCGGCTCCTACGAGCAGTACTTC. Its translation: CASSHGTSGSYEQYF.

The J gene is TRBJ2-5, the V gene TRBV4-2; the D is unclear. The J call may be wrong; the DNA end is better matched by TRBJ2-7. CDR3 length: 17 residues. Per germline, CDR1 LGHNA and CDR2 YNFKEQ. DNA for the CDR3: TGTGCCAGCAGCCAAGCAGTTGACGTTTCAGTGGGCTACGAGCAGTACTTC. It codes for CASSQAVDVSVGYEQYF.

This clone came up a few times. The chain recombines TRBV5-1 with TRBJ2-1; 10 bases map to TRBD2. The CDR3 covers 14 residues. CDR1 SGHRS and CDR2 YFSETQ come from the germline V gene. V lost 0 bases, J lost 16 bases, and 10 bases stayed unmatched. CDR3 DNA: TGCGCCAGCAGCTTGGATTCTAGCGGGAGCGTAGCCTTCTTC. This sequence encodes CASSLDSSGSVAFF.